The present entry profiles one T cell receptor beta chain with its context. The V segment lost 5 bases and the J segment 2 bases; nucleotides outside the gene matches: 9. Germline CDR1 MNHEY, CDR2 SMNVEV (reference sequence). The CDR3 sequence is 17 residues long. These data originate in a study of cytomegalovirus exposure and HLA in healthy donors. 60 Vbeta and 13 Jbeta primers were used in PCR. Clones were read by immunoSEQ multiplex PCR, and TCRdb kept only the in-frame ones, dropping some. The sample consists of about 140,000 clones, roughly 80% of them appearing once. Input material: PBMCs. This TCR came from a woman in her 50s in good health and CMV-seropositive. The J gene is TRBJ2-3, the V gene TRBV27, with 11 bases aligning to TRBD2. The CDR3 here is CASSPLTSGGPTDTQYF. CDR3 DNA: TGTGCCAGCAGTCCCCTAACTAGCGGGGGTCCCACAGATACGCAGTATTTT.